This note documents a single T cell receptor (beta chain) sequence. Its antigen is unknown. Germline V gene data show CDR1 as LGHDT and CDR2 as YNNKEL (reference sequence). V was clipped by 3 bases and J by 5 bases; unmatched bases: 9. The CDR3 is 17 amino acids. This sample was taken from a study of T cell responses to AZD1222 COVID-19 vaccine. About the study: Researchers grouped second doses given at about 4 or about 12 weeks into one pool. Points from the study as a whole: There were vaccine-associated CD4 TCRs across spike, dominant at 160-218 and 743-854. It was only 6 or 7 AZD1222 recipients who were seropositive at baseline. No repertoire was sampled before or during the peak T cell response, only after it.

TCRdb's table, derived via immunoSEQ multiplex PCR, lists solely in-frame clones and lacks some. The sample records 150,000 or so clones, 90% to 95% being singletons. The source was peripheral blood, collected on day 0 of AZD1222 vaccination. The receptor was isolated from an adult in good health. The V and J genes are TRBV3-1 (or the pseudogene TRBV3-2) and TRBJ2-1, with 11 bases matching TRBD2. CDR3 protein: CASSHRVAGGPNNEQFF. For the CDR3, the DNA is TGTGCCAGCAGCCATCGTGTAGCGGGAGGGCCGAACAATGAGCAGTTCTTC.